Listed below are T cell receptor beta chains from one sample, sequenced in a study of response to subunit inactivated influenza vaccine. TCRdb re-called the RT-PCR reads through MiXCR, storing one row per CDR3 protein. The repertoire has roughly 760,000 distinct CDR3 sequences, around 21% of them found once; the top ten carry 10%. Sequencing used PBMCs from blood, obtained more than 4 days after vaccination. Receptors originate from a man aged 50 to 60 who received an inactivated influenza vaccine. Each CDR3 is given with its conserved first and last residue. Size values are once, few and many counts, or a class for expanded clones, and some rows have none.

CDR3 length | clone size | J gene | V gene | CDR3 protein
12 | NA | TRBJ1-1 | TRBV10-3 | CAISIGGTEAFF
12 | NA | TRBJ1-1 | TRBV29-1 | CSVGGQDTEAFF
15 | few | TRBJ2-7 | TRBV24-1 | CATSDPGGGWNEQYF
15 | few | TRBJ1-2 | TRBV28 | CASSLGRLTAGGYTF
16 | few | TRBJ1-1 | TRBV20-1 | CSARDLYGSGFTEAFF
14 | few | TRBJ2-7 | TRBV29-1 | CSDGTSGISYEQYF
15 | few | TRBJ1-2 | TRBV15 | CATSRASGGGYGYTF
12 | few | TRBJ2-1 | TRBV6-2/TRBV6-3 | CASSQTSFRQFF
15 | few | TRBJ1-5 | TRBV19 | CASRTGTGPFQPQHF
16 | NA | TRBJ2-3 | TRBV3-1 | CASSQTFRRAKDTQYF
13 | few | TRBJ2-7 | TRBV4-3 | CASSQLEGYEQYF
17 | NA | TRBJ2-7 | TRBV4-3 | CASSQDGLAGAPYEQYF
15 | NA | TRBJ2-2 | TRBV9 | CASSLRDAYTGELFF
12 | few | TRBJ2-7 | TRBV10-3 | CAITRDRGEQYF
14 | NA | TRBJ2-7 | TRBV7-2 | CASSLGERLGEQYF
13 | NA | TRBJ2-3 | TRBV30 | CAWSRSGTYTQYF
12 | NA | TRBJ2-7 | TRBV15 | CATSRDGYEQYF
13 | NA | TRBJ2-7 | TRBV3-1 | CASSQVEGTALYF
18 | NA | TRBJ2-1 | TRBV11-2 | CASSLEWFYAGGNNEQFF
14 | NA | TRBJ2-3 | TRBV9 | CASSVTTLPDTQYF
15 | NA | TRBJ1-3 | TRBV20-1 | CSARDSRGTGNTIYF
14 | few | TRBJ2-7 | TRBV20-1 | CSASRQYLDSEQYF
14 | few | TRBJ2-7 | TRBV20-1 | CSARGPAGSYEQYF
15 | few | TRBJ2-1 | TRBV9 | CASSLTSGGTNEQFF
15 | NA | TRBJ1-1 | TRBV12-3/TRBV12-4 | CASSFGGVSYTEAFF
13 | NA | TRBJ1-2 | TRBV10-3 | CAISTGGGYGYTF
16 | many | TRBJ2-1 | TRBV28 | CASSPGLAGGWNEQFF
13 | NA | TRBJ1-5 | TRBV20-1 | CSAREGRLEPQHF
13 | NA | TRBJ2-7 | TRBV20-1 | CSAGRDLFGEQYF
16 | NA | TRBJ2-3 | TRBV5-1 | CASSSTSGKRTDTQYF
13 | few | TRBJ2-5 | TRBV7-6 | CASRPTGVETQYF
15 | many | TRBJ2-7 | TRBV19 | CASSIEGLAGSEQYF
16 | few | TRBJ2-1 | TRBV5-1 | CASSPTQGALVPEQFF
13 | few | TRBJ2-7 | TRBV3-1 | CASSQGSFYEQYF
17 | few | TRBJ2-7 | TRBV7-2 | CASRSKILAGGSGEQYF
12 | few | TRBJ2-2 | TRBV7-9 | CARETGAGELFF
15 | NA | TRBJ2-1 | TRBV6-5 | CASSYSLGAKDEQFF
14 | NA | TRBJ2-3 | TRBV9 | CASSVVEDPDTQYF
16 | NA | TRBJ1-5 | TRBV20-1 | CSAQALQGDSNQPQHF
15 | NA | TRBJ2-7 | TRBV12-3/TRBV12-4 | CACRSGTSGSYEQYF
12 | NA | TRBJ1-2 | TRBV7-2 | CASSLATGGYTF
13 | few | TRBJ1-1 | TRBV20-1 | CSAEDRGNTEAFF
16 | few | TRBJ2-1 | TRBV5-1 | CASSPTGQGNYNEQFF
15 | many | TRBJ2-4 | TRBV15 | CATSSHRGLLNIQYF
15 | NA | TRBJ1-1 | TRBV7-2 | CASSWLTGVNTEAFF
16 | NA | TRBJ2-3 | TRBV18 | CASSPLVARLADTQYF
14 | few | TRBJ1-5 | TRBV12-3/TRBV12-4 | CASSRAYGNQPQHF